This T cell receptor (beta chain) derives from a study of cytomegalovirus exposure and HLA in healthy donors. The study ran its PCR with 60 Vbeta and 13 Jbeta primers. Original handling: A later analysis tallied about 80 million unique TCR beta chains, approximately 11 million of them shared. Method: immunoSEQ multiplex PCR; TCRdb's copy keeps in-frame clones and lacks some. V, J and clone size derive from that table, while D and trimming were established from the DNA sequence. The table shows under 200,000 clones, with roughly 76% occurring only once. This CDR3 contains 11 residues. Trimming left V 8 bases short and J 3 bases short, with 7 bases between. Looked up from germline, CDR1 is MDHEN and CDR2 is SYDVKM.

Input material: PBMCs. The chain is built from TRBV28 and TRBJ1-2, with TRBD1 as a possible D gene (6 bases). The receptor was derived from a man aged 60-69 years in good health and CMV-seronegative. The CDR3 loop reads CASYRDYGYTF. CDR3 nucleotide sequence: TGTGCCAGCTACAGGGACTATGGCTACACCTTC.